This T cell receptor (beta chain) was profiled in a study of OX40 agonist ivuxolimab in advanced cancers. Study-wide context: Cancers in dose escalation were hepatocellular, melanoma, renal cell and head and neck. Findings of the study overall: With doses of 0.1-3.0 mg/kg, partial responders showed among the lowest clonal expansion.

Concerning this clone: Its antigen is not known. One end of the junction is discordant with germline, which a read error may explain.

Assay: immunoSEQ multiplex PCR; the TCRdb copy retains only in-frame clones and omits some. This table holds around 60,000 clones, about 90% found once. The CDR3 spans 15 residues. Germline CDR1 MNHNS, CDR2 SASEGT. The V and J genes are TRBV6-1 and TRBJ2-2; possibly TRBD2 for D (5 bases). Material: CD4+ or CD8+ T cells sorted from blood, obtained in a trial of the OX40 agonist ivuxolimab. The TCR originated in an adult with an advanced solid tumor such as melanoma, head and neck, liver or kidney cancer. Written as DNA, the CDR3 is TGTGCCAGCAGTGAATTTAGCGCGAAGACCGGGGAGCTGTTTTTT. Translated: CASSEFSAKTGELFF.